Included here is one T cell receptor beta chain sequence, with context. As yet, its antigen is unknown. Germline and junction disagree at one end, which may indicate a read error. The data belong to a study of tumor-infiltrating lymphocytes in primary liver carcinoma. Study information: Each of the growths was stage T1-T3 N0M0, extending 4.2 to 10 cm across.

The investigators made TCR beta cDNA from approximately 510 ng total RNA, using a constant-region primer. TCR beta libraries came from three nested multiplex PCR rounds using slightly modified ARM-PCR. Researchers ran the first two PCR rounds for approximately 10 cycles each with TRBV1-TRBV30 forward primers and a C-beta reverse primer. TCRdb used MiXCR to reprocess the multiplex PCR reads, holding one entry per CDR3 protein. This table holds 90,000 to 110,000 distinct CDR3 sequences, 80% to 85% found once. The source material, about 18-33 mg of unsorted bulk tissue, was used to co-extract RNA and DNA. The CDR3 length is 15 residues. Looked up from germline, CDR1 is SGHRS and CDR2 is YFSETQ. Points from the study as a whole: Researchers report that only about 7-25% of top clones turned up in all five tumor regions.

The sequencing sample was made of liver tumor tissue from sampling region 3. Sample subset: tumor region T3, left-lateral pole. V usage is TRBV5-1 and J usage is TRBJ1-5; no clear D gene. This TCR derives from a man aged 35-49 years with primary liver carcinoma and hepatitis B virus infection. The CDR3 reads CASSLGETSNQPQHF. DNA for the CDR3: TGCGCCAGCAGCTTGGGGGAGACTAGCAATCAACCCCAGCATTTT.